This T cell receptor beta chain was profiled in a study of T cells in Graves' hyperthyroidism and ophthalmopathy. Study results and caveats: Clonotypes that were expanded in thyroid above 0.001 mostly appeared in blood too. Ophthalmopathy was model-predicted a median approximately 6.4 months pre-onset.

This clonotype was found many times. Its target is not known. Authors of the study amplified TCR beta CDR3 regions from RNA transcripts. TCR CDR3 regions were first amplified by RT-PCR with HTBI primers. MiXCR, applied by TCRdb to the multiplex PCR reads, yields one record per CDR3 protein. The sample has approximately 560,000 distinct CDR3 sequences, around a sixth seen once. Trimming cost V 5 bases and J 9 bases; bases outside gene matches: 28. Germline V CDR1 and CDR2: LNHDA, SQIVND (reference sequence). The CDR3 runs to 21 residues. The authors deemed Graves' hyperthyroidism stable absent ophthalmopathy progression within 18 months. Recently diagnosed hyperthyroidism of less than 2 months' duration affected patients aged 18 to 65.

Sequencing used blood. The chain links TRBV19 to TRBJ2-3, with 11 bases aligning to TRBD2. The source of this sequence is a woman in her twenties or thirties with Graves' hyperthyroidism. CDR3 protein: CASSAYTGTSGLNGDPETQYF. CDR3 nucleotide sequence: TGTGCCAGTAGTGCATACACCGGGACTAGCGGCTTGAACGGTGACCCTGAGACGCAGTATTTT.